This T cell receptor (beta chain) was recovered during a study of T-cell memory formation after mild COVID-19. Notes on the study in general: Some SARS-CoV-2-responding clones were already detected in memory before infection. Contracting clones, day 15 to 85, had balanced CD4/CD8, and later expanders favored CD4+. Mainly CM and EM harbored the contracting CD4+ clones; mainly EMRA harbored the CD8+ ones.

TCRdb reanalysed the 5' RACE reads using MiXCR and keeps one entry per CDR3 protein. The sample includes 92,000 or so distinct CDR3 sequences, about an eighth of them seen just once. As to this clonotype: Its target is not known.

The clonotype comes from an adult woman who had mild COVID-19 (a few samples of this study predate the infection). Cell type and time point are not known. The sequenced material came from PBMCs or a T cell subset sorted from them (not recorded which).

CDR3 sequence: CASSLRGSETQYF. The CDR3, as DNA: TGTGCCAGCAGTTTAAGGGGATCAGAGACCCAGTACTTC. V is TRBV12-3 or TRBV12-4 and J is TRBJ2-5; D perhaps matches TRBD1 (5 bases). The CDR3 has 13 amino acids. Trimming left V 2 bases short and J 4 bases short, with 8 bases between.